This T cell receptor (beta chain) was identified during a study of TIL therapy for anti-PD-1-resistant metastatic lung cancer. Time point given: pre-treatment sample, taken before nivolumab and TIL therapy. This was the immunoSEQ v3 assay. Clones were sequenced by immunoSEQ multiplex PCR, and TCRdb holds only the in-frame ones, with some missing. The repertoire holds about 17,000 clones, 83% seen once, with 2% to 2.5% in the top ten. V lost 8 bases, J lost 3 bases, and 8 bases lay in between. Per the germline V gene, CDR1 is LGHNT and CDR2 is FRNRAP. The CDR3 is 11 amino acids. The TCR sequence derives from a person aged 25 to 79 with non-small cell lung cancer. The chain couples TRBV12-5 to TRBJ2-7; TRBD1 might be the D (5 bases). The material sequenced was blood, taken at baseline. CDR3: CASRQNYEQYF. The CDR3 DNA reads TGTGCTAGTCGACAGAACTACGAGCAGTACTTC.